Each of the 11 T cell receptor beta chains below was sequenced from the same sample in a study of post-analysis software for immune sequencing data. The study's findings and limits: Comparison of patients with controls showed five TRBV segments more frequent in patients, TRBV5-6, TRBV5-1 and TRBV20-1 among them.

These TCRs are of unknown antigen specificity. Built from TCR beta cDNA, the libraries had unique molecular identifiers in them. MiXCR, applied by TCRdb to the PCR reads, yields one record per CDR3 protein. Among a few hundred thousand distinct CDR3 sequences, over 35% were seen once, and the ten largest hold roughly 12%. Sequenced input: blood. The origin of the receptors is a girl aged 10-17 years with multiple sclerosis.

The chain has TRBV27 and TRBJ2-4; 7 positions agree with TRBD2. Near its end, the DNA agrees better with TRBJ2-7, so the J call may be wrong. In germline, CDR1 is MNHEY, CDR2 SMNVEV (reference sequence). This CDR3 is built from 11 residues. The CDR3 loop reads CASIGEGEQYF. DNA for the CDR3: TGTGCCAGCATAGGGGAGGGCGAGCAGTACTTC.

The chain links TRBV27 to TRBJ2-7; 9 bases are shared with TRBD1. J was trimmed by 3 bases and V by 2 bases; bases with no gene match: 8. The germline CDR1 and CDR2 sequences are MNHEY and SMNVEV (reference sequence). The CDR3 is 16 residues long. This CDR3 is CASSLAGTGFDYEQYF. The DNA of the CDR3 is TGTGCCAGCAGTTTAGCCGGGACAGGGTTTGACTACGAGCAGTACTTC.

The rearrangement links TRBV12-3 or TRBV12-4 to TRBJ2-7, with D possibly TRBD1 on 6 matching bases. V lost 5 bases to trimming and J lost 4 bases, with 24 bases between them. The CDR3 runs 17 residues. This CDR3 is CASSPGVGIGLGYEQYF. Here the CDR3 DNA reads TGTGCCAGCAGTCCAGGGGTAGGAATAGGTCTTGGGTACGAGCAGTACTTC.

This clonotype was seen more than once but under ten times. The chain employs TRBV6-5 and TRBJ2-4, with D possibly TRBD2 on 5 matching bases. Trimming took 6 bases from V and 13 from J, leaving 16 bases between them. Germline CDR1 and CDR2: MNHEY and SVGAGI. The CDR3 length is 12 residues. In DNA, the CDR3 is TGTGCCAGCAGCCCCTCACCTTGGGAGCAGTACTTC. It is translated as CASSPSPWEQYF.

The CDR3 bases are TGCAGTGCTAACAGGGGCTACGAGCAGTACTTC. This sequence encodes CSANRGYEQYF. The chain has TRBV20-1 and TRBJ2-7; 7 positions match TRBD1. The CDR3 spans 11 residues. V trimming: 4 bases; J trimming: 3 bases; junction bases outside the gene matches: 0. From germline, CDR1 is DFQATT and CDR2 SNEGSKA (reference sequence).

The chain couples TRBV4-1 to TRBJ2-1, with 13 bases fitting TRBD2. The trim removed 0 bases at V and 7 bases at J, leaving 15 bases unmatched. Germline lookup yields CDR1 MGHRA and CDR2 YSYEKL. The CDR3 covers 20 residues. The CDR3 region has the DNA TGCGCCAGCAGCCAAGATCGAGGAACTAGCGGGAGGGCCGCGTGGAATGAGCAGTTCTTC. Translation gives CASSQDRGTSGRAAWNEQFF.

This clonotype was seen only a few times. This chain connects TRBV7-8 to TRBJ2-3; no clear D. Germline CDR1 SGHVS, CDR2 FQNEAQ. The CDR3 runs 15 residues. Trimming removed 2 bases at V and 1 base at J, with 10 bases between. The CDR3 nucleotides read TGTGCCAGCAGCTTAAATACGGACCGCACAGATACGCAGTATTTT. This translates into CASSLNTDRTDTQYF.

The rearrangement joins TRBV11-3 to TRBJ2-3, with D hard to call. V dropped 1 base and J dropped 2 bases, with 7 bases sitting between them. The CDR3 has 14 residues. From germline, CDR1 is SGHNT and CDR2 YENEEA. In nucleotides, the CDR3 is TGTGCCAGCAGCTTAGGCGAAACCACAGATACGCAGTATTTT. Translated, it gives CASSLGETTDTQYF.

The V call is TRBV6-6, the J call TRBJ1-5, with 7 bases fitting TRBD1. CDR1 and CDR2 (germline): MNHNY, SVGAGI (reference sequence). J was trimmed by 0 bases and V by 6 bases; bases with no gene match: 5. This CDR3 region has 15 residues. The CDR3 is CASSGQVFSNQPQHF. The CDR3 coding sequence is TGTGCCAGCAGCGGACAGGTTTTTAGCAATCAGCCCCAGCATTTT.

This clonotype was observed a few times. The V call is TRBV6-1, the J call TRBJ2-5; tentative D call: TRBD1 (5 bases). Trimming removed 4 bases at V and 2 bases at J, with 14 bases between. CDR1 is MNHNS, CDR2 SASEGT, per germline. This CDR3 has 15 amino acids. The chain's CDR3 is CASSVSEDKQETQYF. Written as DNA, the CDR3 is TGTGCCAGCAGTGTTTCAGAGGACAAACAAGAGACCCAGTACTTC.

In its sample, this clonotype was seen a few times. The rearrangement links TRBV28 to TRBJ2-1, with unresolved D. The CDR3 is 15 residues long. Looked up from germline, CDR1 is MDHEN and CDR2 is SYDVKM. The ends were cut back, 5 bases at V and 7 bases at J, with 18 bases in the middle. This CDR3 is CASSPGLVLGNEQFF. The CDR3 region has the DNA TGTGCCAGCAGTCCTGGGCTCGTACTGGGGAATGAGCAGTTCTTC.